This TCR beta chain was sequenced in a study of cytomegalovirus exposure and HLA in healthy donors (dated 2017 in TCRdb). About the study as a whole: According to an earlier analysis of 587 of the donors, some 180 million T cells yielded 90 million to 140 million unique TCR beta sequences and approximately 300 Gb of sequence data. A separate validation cohort of roughly 130 different subjects was used in addition to the 666-subject first cohort. Among a few hundred genotyped donors of the cohort, an average of around 240,000 unique TCR beta nucleotide sequences were sequenced per donor, about a sixth of them non-productive. In the later analysis, no new phenotypic data were used to find candidate immune exposures; instead, reliance was placed on TCR beta sequences and their occurrence across donors. To decide whether each TCR beta V gene segment behaved as functional or pseudogenic, an earlier analysis of approximately 600 of the donors relied on high-throughput TCR beta sequencing. Alongside the repertoire data, information on donor age, sex, ethnicity and CMV serostatus was compiled. The aim of the study was to test whether cataloging public T cell receptors could identify signatures of past pathogen exposure. The number of typed donors differed by locus: about 620-630 for A, B, C, DRB1 and DQB1; 522 for DQA1; 600 to 610 for DPA1; and some 430 for DPB1. To predict cytomegalovirus infection status, the study combined high-throughput TCR immunosequencing, statistical association of individual TCRs with disease status, and machine learning. Of the 398 genotyped donors, around 81% fell in the genetic ancestry cluster associated with self-reported Caucasian donors. In a later genetic analysis, genome-wide SNP genotypes for about three fifths of the 666 donors were used, and that subset was treated as a discovery cohort. All discovery cohort repertoires had been generated using a single sequencing platform. In a later analysis, previously published TCR beta repertoires from 500 to 750 donors were re-analyzed and high-resolution HLA genotyping was added so that TCR occurrence patterns could be studied. HLA typing covered class I and class II loci at four-digit resolution. About 330 gigabases of sequencing data and around 85 million unique TCR sequences made up an early release that covered under 750 HLA-typed donors. The study used immunosequencing to profile the T cell repertoires of 666 subjects and linked those repertoires to cytomegalovirus serostatus. Roughly 5 DR-DQ haplotypes were handled as single units for association and clustering, since linkage in the cohort was strong. What the study reported, not specific to this receptor: Linkage disequilibrium might explain the correlated functional status among segregating V segments, but an unknown experimental factor could not be excluded. Across donors, most TCR sequences were observed very rarely, whereas some public TCRs were present in many individuals. According to a later analysis, parvovirus B19, influenza, CMV and Epstein-Barr virus appeared linked to several top co-occurrence clusters. In this cohort, only TCR beta chains were sequenced, and detectable features were limited by the absence of alpha or paired-chain data. In a later genetic analysis, a missense DCLRE1C variant was associated with V-gene and J-gene trimming of TCR beta chains, and the association was replicated in an independent cohort. In a later analysis, HLA-associated TCR beta chains were found to be more clonally expanded and to have lower generation probabilities than equally common non-associated chains. A further reported finding was that TCR beta sequences accurately predicted the HLA-A and HLA-B alleles for most subjects in the first cohort. It was suggested by the authors that the approach could potentially be generalized to other disease states and immunological phenotypes. Because counts were too low, more than 15 rarely observed V segments, including chromosome 9 orphons, were excluded from the earlier analysis of under 650 of the donors. In a later analysis, the rate of TCR association differed among HLA loci, with DRB1 alleles having the most associated TCRs and HLA-C alleles having the fewest. Cytomegalovirus status was reported to be diagnosed by the classifier with high specificity and sensitivity in both the original and validation cohorts. A later analysis associated around 16,000 TCR beta sequences with specific HLA alleles at a false discovery rate of 0.05. The sequencing pipeline was judged likely to have produced a cluster of highly shared sequence variants as a technical artifact. Because some donors lacked HLA typing at each locus, the association tests relied only on the typed subset. Three of the identified cytomegalovirus-associated TCR beta chains were confirmed in vitro to be specific for cytomegalovirus antigens. For the cohort, immune exposure information was limited to CMV serostatus. Assigning TCR associations to individual alleles was difficult when HLA alleles, especially DR and DQ, strongly co-occurred. Broadly in line with IMGT annotations, most TCR beta V segments showed up in productive rearrangements about 87% or about 30% of the time in an earlier analysis of approximately 600 of the donors. Sequencing depth was assumed to be roughly uniform across donors in the presence/absence analyses, though that assumption may not hold. According to a later analysis, most CMV-associated TCR beta chains appeared to be HLA-restricted, and the HLA associations seemed to be driven largely by CMV exposure. Some IMGT-functional V segments, including TRBV6-2 and TRBV6-3, could not be distinguished by the 87-base-pair reads and were therefore excluded. In a later genetic analysis, fewer N-insertions in productive TCRs were reported among donors in an Asian-associated ancestry cluster than the approximately 710-donor mean. A total of some 180 TCR beta chains were listed by the study as associated with cytomegalovirus.

The cohort consisted of 650 to 850 healthy bone marrow donors. All cohort members were sampled while nominally healthy, although unrecorded immune exposures were likely present. The donor tested CMV seronegative, placing the donor among the approximately 360 seronegative members of the cohort. A peripheral blood sample was provided by each donor, and peripheral blood mononuclear cells were used for TCR beta sequencing. The Qiagen DNeasy Blood Extraction Kit was used to extract genomic DNA from the blood cell samples. The germline V end is reduced by 5 bases and the J end by 0 bases; junction bases left unmatched: 11. CDR1 is given as LNHDA and CDR2 as SQIVND, both from the germline V gene (reference sequence). The CDR3 starts with the cysteine, ends with the phenylalanine, and has 17 residues. This entry keeps only the CDR3 DNA: 51 bases, framed from base 1. As to this clone: Its antigen is unknown. No clone much larger than this one lies a single base away; base qualities are absent.

Library generation was performed with the immunoSEQ multiplex PCR assay. For the multiplex PCR, a mixture combining 60 forward primers for TCR Vbeta segments and 13 reverse primers for TCR Jbeta segments was used. A multiplex PCR assay on genomic DNA amplified the CDR3 region of rearranged TCR beta genes. Amplified TCR beta libraries were sequenced as 87-base-pair reads on the Illumina HiSeq System. The paper's data handling went like this. A later analysis counted tens of millions of unique TCR beta chains across the roughly 700 repertoires, and around 9.9 million of these chains were shared by at least two donors. To remove PCR and sequencing errors, raw reads were error-corrected and collapsed into unique sequences using a nearest-neighbor algorithm that merged closely related sequences. V, D and J gene segments were assigned by aligning CDR3 sequences to IMGT reference sequences. For a sequence to be retained, a match of at least six nucleotides to both a V gene segment and a J gene segment was required. A rearrangement was called productive if the CDR3 had no stop codons and remained in frame with V and J, and every other rearrangement was called non-productive. Following IMGT convention, CDR3 was defined as the stretch from the second conserved V-encoded cysteine up to the conserved J-encoded phenylalanine. In an earlier analysis of just under 600 of the donors, sequences lacking an unambiguous match to a single V gene segment were excluded. In an earlier analysis of around 590 of the donors, a V segment was called functional when productive rearrangements were above 56.7%, and segregating when the standard deviation between donors exceeded 5%. A statistical classification framework was built for diagnosing cytomegalovirus status from the catalog of TCR beta chain sequences. A later analysis assigned V and J genes by comparing TCR nucleotide sequences with IMGT/GENE-DB human TR gene sequences. A later analysis assigned CDR3 sequences and most-parsimonious VDJ recombination scenarios with the TCRdist pipeline. In a later analysis, every TCR beta chain was defined by the combination of its CDR3 amino acid sequence and its V-gene family, and reads without a unique V-gene family were dropped. As a way to deal with suspected cross-contamination and a sequencing artifact, a later analysis dropped 450 to 600 nucleotide sequences that were highly shared and had low generation probability. A later analysis calculated a clonal expansion index for each public chain from normalized within-repertoire ranks of inferred template counts. Generation probabilities in a later analysis came from a VDJ recombination model fitted to out-of-frame rearrangements, and those results were checked against IGoR. In a later analysis, TCR-TCR, TCR-HLA and TCR-CMV co-occurrence was scored with hypergeometric tests, and a repertoire-size bias correction was applied to TCR pairs. In a later analysis, false discovery rates were estimated by permuting HLA or CMV assignments 20 times. In a later analysis, co-occurring TCRs were grouped using DBSCAN, with TCRdist sequence similarity added in when clustering inside HLA-allele-positive subsets. Co-occurrence clustering excluded repertoires with fewer than 30,000 or more than 120,000 public chains, plus five with anomalous nucleotide sharing. TCRdb obtained this table from immuneACCESS and retained in-frame rearrangements with V and J assigned. These tables miss some clones; where compared with another copy, unresolved V genes account for less than half of the shortfall, and the remainder is unexplained. V, J and clone size are taken as reported in that table, and D and trimming were inferred from the DNA itself. This sample has 110,000 to 150,000 clones in its table, and approximately 73% of those were observed once. 1% to 1.5% of the sample is in the top ten clones.

The rearrangement combines TRBV19 with TRBJ1-1; 8 junctional bases match TRBD1. The sequencing input was PBMCs. The sequence was collected from a woman between 40 and 55 years old in good health and CMV-seronegative. The CDR3 region has the sequence CASSPRQGKSMNTEAFF. The nucleotide sequence is TGTGCCAGTAGTCCGAGACAGGGGAAATCCATGAACACTGAAGCTTTCTTT.